These 28 T cell receptor beta chains were sequenced from one sample in a study of cytotoxic CD8 clonotypes in ibrutinib-treated CLL. Only in-frame clones appear in the TCRdb table, and some are missing; sequencing was by immunoSEQ multiplex PCR. This repertoire shows approximately 140,000 clones, 91% found once; its top ten account for approximately 10%. Material: PBMCs, obtained after 12 months of ibrutinib treatment. The receptor set was obtained from a human donor with chronic lymphocytic leukemia.

The rearrangement joins TRBV27 to TRBJ1-5, with D perhaps matching TRBD1 (5 bases). V was pared by 3 bases and J by 2 bases, with 11 bases between. CDR1 is MNHEY and CDR2 is SMNVEV in the germline V gene (reference sequence). The CDR3 length is 15 residues. CDR3: CASSLQGRGNQPQHF. CDR3 sequence (DNA): TGTGCCAGCAGTTTGCAGGGTAGAGGCAATCAGCCCCAGCATTTT.

This chain joins TRBV11-1 and TRBJ2-1; 9 bases are a match to TRBD2. CDR1 and CDR2 from the germline V gene are SGHAT and FQDESV (reference sequence). Trimming took 3 bases from V and 5 from J; bases not matched to a gene: 11. This CDR3 comprises 17 residues. CDR3 bases: TGTGCCAGCAGCTTCGGAACTAGCGGGTGGCCCGACAATGAGCAGTTCTTC. It encodes CASSFGTSGWPDNEQFF.

The chain links TRBV7-8 to TRBJ2-7; 12 bases are shared with TRBD2. The CDR3 runs to 15 residues. CDR1 is SGHVS, CDR2 FQNEAQ, per germline. The ends lost 5 bases at V and 4 bases at J; junction bases unmatched: 6. CDR3 sequence: CASSTRTSGEYEQYF. In nucleotides, the CDR3 is TGTGCCAGCAGCACCCGGACTAGCGGGGAATACGAGCAGTACTTC.

The V call is TRBV5-6, the J call TRBJ2-1; 11 bases fit TRBD2. Germline values: CDR1 SGHDT, CDR2 YYEEEE. The CDR3 totals 15 residues. The V segment lost 4 bases and the J segment 3 bases; nucleotides outside the gene matches: 3. DNA of the CDR3: TGTGCCAGCAGCGAGGGACTAGCGGACTACAATGAGCAGTTCTTC. The encoded protein is CASSEGLADYNEQFF. The full variable domain, with the rest looked up from reference TRBV5-6 and TRBJ2-1, is DAGVTQSPTHLIKTRGQQVTLRCSPKSGHDTVSWYQQALGQGPQFIFQYYEEEERQRGNFPDRFSGHQFPNYSSELNVNALLLGDSALYLCASSEGLADYNEQFFGPGTRLTVL.

In its sample, this clone was seen once. The J gene is TRBJ2-1, the V gene TRBV18; the D is unclear. Germline V gene sequence: CDR1 KGHSH, CDR2 LQKENI. The CDR3 length is 11 residues. V was shortened by 4 bases and J by 7 bases, with 5 bases between the two germline ends. The CDR3 DNA sequence: TGTGCCAGCTCACTAGAGAATGAGCAGTTCTTC. Translating it yields CASSLENEQFF. Full variable domain (remainder filled in from reference TRBV18 and TRBJ2-1): NAGVMQNPRHLVRRRGQEARLRCSPMKGHSHVYWYRQLPEEGLKFMVYLQKENIIDESGMPKERFSAEFPKEGPSILRIQQVVRGDSAAYFCASSLENEQFFGPGTRLTVL.

The V gene is TRBV21-1, the J gene TRBJ2-3; the table's D call TRBD1 went unverified against the DNA. TRBV21-1 is annotated as a pseudogene. The CDR3 length is 17 residues. CDR3 region: CASRPLGIQGSPYTQYF. CDR3 nucleotides: TGTGCCAGCAGGCCCCTTGGGATACAGGGTTCGCCGTATACGCAGTATTTT.

The gene calls are TRBV9 and TRBJ2-2; D uncertain. Looked up from germline, CDR1 is SGDLS and CDR2 is YYNGEE. V was pared by 4 bases and J by 1 base, with 2 bases between. There are 12 residues in the CDR3. The CDR3 DNA sequence: TGTGCCAGCAGCCAGAACACCGGGGAGCTGTTTTTT. This encodes CASSQNTGELFF.

The V call is TRBV5-4, the J call TRBJ2-1, with D possibly being TRBD2 (6 bases). The germline gives CDR1 SGHNT, CDR2 YYREEE (reference sequence). V lost 1 base, J lost 8 bases, and 19 bases lay in between. The CDR3 runs to 16 residues. The DNA of the CDR3 is TGTGCCAGCAGCTTGCTACTGACTCATTGGGGGGATGAGCAGTTCTTC. Its translation: CASSLLLTHWGDEQFF.

The V and J genes are TRBV11-1 and TRBJ2-1, with TRBD2 matching 10 bases. With 4 bases clipped from V and 4 bases from J, the junction kept 7 bases outside the gene matches. CDR1 SGHAT and CDR2 FQDESV come from the germline V gene (reference sequence). This CDR3 has 16 amino acids. CDR3 amino acids: CASSSQAGGKYNEQFF. The DNA of the CDR3 is TGTGCCAGCAGCTCCCAAGCGGGAGGGAAATACAATGAGCAGTTCTTC.

V and J are TRBV30 and TRBJ2-7; D remains unclear. CDR1 is GTSNPN and CDR2 is SVGIG in the germline V gene (reference sequence). This CDR3 comprises 13 residues. V was cut by 0 bases and J by 3 bases, with 9 bases left in between. The CDR3 loop reads CAWSVGSYYEQYF. In DNA form, the CDR3 reads TGTGCCTGGAGTGTAGGCAGCTACTACGAGCAGTACTTC. The variable domain in full, completed from reference TRBV30 and TRBJ2-7, reads SQTIHQWPATLVQPVGSPLSLECTVEGTSNPNLYWYRQAAGRGLQLLFYSVGIGQISSEVPQNLSASRPQDRQFILSSKKLLLSDSGFYLCAWSVGSYYEQYFGPGTRLTVT.

V and J are TRBV4-3 and TRBJ2-3, with D hard to call. The CDR3 has 15 residues. The V end lost 3 bases, the J end lost 1 base, and 11 bases lay between the germline ends. Germline CDR1 LGHNA, CDR2 YSLEER. The CDR3 bases are TGCGCCAGCAGCCAGCTTGGCGCCCGCACAGATACGCAGTATTTT. It is translated as CASSQLGARTDTQYF.

J is TRBJ2-7 and V is TRBV5-4; weak D call: TRBD1 (5 bases). The V gene's germline CDR1 is SGHNT and CDR2 YYREEE (reference sequence). V lost 1 base and J lost 5, with 13 bases in between. The length of the CDR3 is 14 residues. This CDR3 reads CASSLPGARNEQYF. The CDR3 nucleotides read TGTGCCAGCAGCTTGCCTGGGGCGAGGAACGAGCAGTACTTC.

This chain connects TRBV5-4 to TRBJ2-6, with D unresolved. The V end lost 5 bases, the J end lost 5 bases, and 8 bases lay between the germline ends. The CDR3 has 13 amino acids. Germline assignment: CDR1 SGHNT and CDR2 YYREEE (reference sequence). The CDR3 DNA reads TGTGCCAGCAGTTTTGACAGGGCCAACGTCCTGACTTTC. This sequence encodes CASSFDRANVLTF.

The V gene is TRBV7-2, the J gene TRBJ2-5, with D unclear. Trimming pared 5 bases from V and 4 bases from J, leaving 20 bases between. The CDR3 is 16 residues long. Germline values: CDR1 SGHTA, CDR2 FQGNSA. For the CDR3, the DNA is TGTGCCAGCAGCCAAAAACGCGGCTCAGATGTAGAGACCCAGTACTTC. Translated, it gives CASSQKRGSDVETQYF.

The chain combines TRBV11-3 with TRBJ2-3, with 7 bases fitting TRBD1. Germline assignment: CDR1 SGHNT and CDR2 YENEEA. This CDR3 contains 14 residues. After removal of 5 bases from V and 5 bases from J, the junction contained 7 bases not matched to a gene. CDR3: CASSIGTAGDTQYF. For the CDR3, the DNA is TGTGCCAGCAGCATCGGGACAGCAGGAGATACGCAGTATTTT.

The chain uses TRBV9 and TRBJ2-1, with 9 bases aligning to TRBD2. This CDR3 has 17 residues. Per germline, CDR1 SGDLS and CDR2 YYNGEE. Losses at the gene ends were 0 bases for V and 8 bases for J; bases not matched to a gene: 12. CDR3 region: CASSVAEGLAGRDEQFF. The DNA of the CDR3 is TGTGCCAGCAGCGTAGCGGAGGGGCTAGCGGGGCGCGATGAGCAGTTCTTC.

Written as DNA, the CDR3 is TGTGCCAGCAGTACAGGGGGGGCTAACTATGGCTACACCTTC. The encoded protein is CASSTGGANYGYTF. The chain links TRBV5-6 to TRBJ1-2; TRBD1 matches at 8 bases. V gave up 5 bases and J gave up 0 bases; unmatched junction bases: 3. The CDR3 is 14 residues long. From germline, CDR1 is SGHDT and CDR2 YYEEEE.

The chain has TRBV12-5 and TRBJ2-7; 8 bases line up with TRBD2. V gave up 2 bases and J gave up 1 base; unmatched junction bases: 19. Germline lookup yields CDR1 LGHNT and CDR2 FRNRAP. This CDR3 contains 20 residues. DNA of the CDR3: TGTGCTAGTGGTTTGCCTTTAGCGGGAAGCGCCTCATACTTATCCTACGAGCAGTACTTC. Protein: CASGLPLAGSASYLSYEQYF.

This chain joins TRBV7-9 and TRBJ1-1; D uncertain. There are 13 residues in the CDR3. V lost 2 bases, J lost 4 bases, and 8 bases lay in between. Germline CDR1 and CDR2: SEHNR and FQNEAQ (reference sequence). The chain's CDR3 is CASSLLDTTEAFF. In DNA form, the CDR3 reads TGTGCCAGCAGCTTACTCGACACCACTGAAGCTTTCTTT.

V usage is TRBV6-5 and J usage is TRBJ1-3; D possibly corresponds to TRBD1 (5 bases). Germline V lookup: CDR1 MNHEY, CDR2 SVGAGI. Trimming removed 7 bases at V and 4 bases at J, with 14 bases between. The CDR3 length is 14 residues. CDR3 coding DNA: TGTGCCAGCACCCCCGGGGGTTCCGGAAACACCATATATTTT. Translation: CASTPGGSGNTIYF.

J is TRBJ1-1 and V is TRBV7-8; no clear D gene. Germline V gene lookup returns CDR1 SGHVS and CDR2 FQNEAQ. This CDR3 spans 15 amino acids. V was trimmed by 5 bases and J by 4 bases, leaving 17 bases between them. CDR3 sequence (DNA): TGTGCCAGCAGCCCCCCAAGGATCCAGGTCACTGAAGCTTTCTTT. Its translation: CASSPPRIQVTEAFF.

The chain links TRBV11-2 to TRBJ2-3; D possibly matches TRBD1 or TRBD2 (5 bases each). Germline CDR1 is SGHAT and CDR2 is FQNNGV. The length of the CDR3 is 12 residues. The V end was cut by 5 bases, the J end by 6 bases, with 9 bases between. CDR3 loop: CASSRDQDTQYF. DNA for the CDR3: TGTGCCAGCAGCCGGGACCAGGATACGCAGTATTTT.

The V gene is TRBV5-1, the J gene TRBJ1-1; a weak D match, TRBD1 (5 bases). Trimming took off 0 bases at V and 2 bases at J, with 11 bases between the two ends. CDR3 length equals 15 residues. Germline V lookup: CDR1 SGHRS, CDR2 YFSETQ. The CDR3 DNA is TGCGCCAGCAGCTTGGCCGCGGGGACCAACACTGAAGCTTTCTTT. Its translation: CASSLAAGTNTEAFF.

This clone appeared a single time. The chain joins TRBV7-6 to TRBJ2-7; a possible D gene is TRBD2 (6 bases). V gave up 1 base and J gave up 3 bases, with 19 bases separating them. CDR1 is SGHVS and CDR2 is FNYEAQ in the germline V gene. The CDR3 has 17 amino acids. CDR3 in amino acids: CASSLGAWGDSSYEQYF. CDR3 DNA sequence: TGTGCCAGCAGCTTAGGGGCGTGGGGGGACTCCAGCTACGAGCAGTACTTC. The entire variable domain, with the rest obtained from reference TRBV7-6 and TRBJ2-7, is as follows: GAGVSQSPRYKVTKRGQDVALRCDPISGHVSLYWYRQALGQGPEFLTYFNYEAQQDKSGLPNDRFSAERPEGSISTLTIQRTEQRDSAMYRCASSLGAWGDSSYEQYFGPGTRLTVT.

The chain joins TRBV6-5 to TRBJ1-5; weak D call: TRBD1 (6 bases). The V and J ends lost 6 bases and 6 bases respectively, with 15 bases between them. CDR1 is MNHEY, CDR2 SVGAGI, per germline. The CDR3 runs to 14 residues. The CDR3: CASSVEGGVQPQHF. CDR3 sequence (DNA): TGTGCCAGCAGCGTTGAGGGGGGGGTTCAGCCCCAGCATTTT.

The chain recombines TRBV7-3 with TRBJ2-1, with TRBD2 identical over 11 bases. V shed 4 bases, J shed 4 bases, and the junction held 3 bases outside the gene matches. Germline V gene data show CDR1 as SGHTA and CDR2 as FQGTGA. The CDR3 covers 15 residues. CDR3 DNA sequence: TGTGCCAGCAGCTCAAGACTAGCGGGGTACAATGAGCAGTTCTTC. Translating it yields CASSSRLAGYNEQFF. The variable domain in full, with the rest retrieved from reference TRBV7-3 and TRBJ2-1, is GAGVSQTPSNKVTEKGKYVELRCDPISGHTALYWYRQSLGQGPEFLIYFQGTGAADDSGLPNDRFFAVRPEGSVSTLKIQRTERGDSAVYLCASSSRLAGYNEQFFGPGTRLTVL.

The chain couples TRBV6-5 to TRBJ2-2, with TRBD2 matching 9 bases. The CDR3 spans 16 residues. J lost 6 bases, V lost 2 bases, and 7 bases had no gene match. CDR1 and CDR2 (germline): MNHEY, SVGAGI. The DNA of the CDR3 is TGTGCCAGCAGTTACCAGTTTAGCGGGAGTCCCGGGGAGCTGTTTTTT. Translated, it gives CASSYQFSGSPGELFF.

This clone was seen more than once but under ten times. The rearrangement uses TRBV27 and TRBJ1-5; perhaps TRBD1 as D (5 bases). V was trimmed by 6 bases and J by 1 base, leaving 10 bases between them. From germline, CDR1 is MNHEY and CDR2 SMNVEV (reference sequence). This CDR3 comprises 14 residues. The CDR3, as DNA: TGTGCCAGCAGCCACGGGGGAAGCAATCAGCCCCAGCATTTT. Translation gives CASSHGGSNQPQHF.